This T cell receptor beta chain was recovered during a study of shared clonotypes between healthy human individuals. In the study overall: A donor's plate count was three for CD4 naive and three for CD4 memory; CD8 naive had two and CD8 memory one. Whole-study results and caveats: It was the non-shared clonotypes that had lower generation probabilities than clonotypes shared by all four donors. Blood was the sole source, and tissue repertoires probably differ. The rarefaction results pointed to incomplete sorted-subset sequencing despite large depth.

This CDR3 contains 17 residues. Profiling relied on immunoSEQ multiplex PCR, and the TCRdb table lists in-frame clones only, not all of them. Here the sample spans 2,500,000 or so clones, 80% to 95% being singletons. About this clone: Its antigen is as yet unknown.

The chain couples TRBV21-1 to TRBJ2-7; the table's D call, TRBD2, was not checked against the DNA. TRBV21-1 constitutes a pseudogene. Sequenced sample: naive CD4+ T cells from PBMCs. Subset meaning: CD45RA+ positively selected. The origin of this receptor is a man aged 18-30 years in good health. Some clones in this sample may be carry-over from other donors' samples. CDR3 nucleotides: TGTGCCAGCAGCGTAGCAGACAGTAGCGGGCCGGGTTACGAGCAGTACTTC. Protein: CASSVADSSGPGYEQYF.